These 3 T cell receptor beta chains share one sample of origin, sequenced in a study of human T cells and chemical hapten exposure. MiXCR was run by TCRdb on the RACE reads, yielding one entry per CDR3 protein. The sample comprises 200,000 to 300,000 distinct CDR3 sequences, approximately 8.6% of which are singletons, and less than 3% rests with the top ten. The time point denotes: pre-sensitization, week 0. This sample's treatment: therapeutic diphenylcyclopropenone sensitization with weekly scalp DPC. The sequenced sample was whole blood, obtained in connection with sensitization to the hapten diphenylcyclopropenone (DPC). The origin of the receptors is a woman between 40 and 55 years old with alopecia areata. Some clones in this sample may be carry-over from other donors' samples.

This clonotype came up many times. The rearrangement uses TRBV28 and TRBJ2-3; no clear D gene. Germline CDR1 is MDHEN and CDR2 is SYDVKM. The length of the CDR3 is 20 residues. The germline V and J ends were trimmed by 2 bases and 2 bases, with 26 bases remaining between them. CDR3 DNA sequence: TGTGCCAGCAGTTTACCTTACTTACGGGTGATTGGACCAAACACAGATACGCAGTATTTT. It encodes CASSLPYLRVIGPNTDTQYF. Full variable domain (rest looked up from reference TRBV28 and TRBJ2-3): DVKVTQSSRYLVKRTGEKVFLECVQDMDHENMFWYRQDPGLGLRLIYFSYDVKMKEKGDIPEGYSVSREKKERFSLILESASTNQTSMYLCASSLPYLRVIGPNTDTQYFGPGTRLTVL.

The sample holds many counts of this clonotype. This rearrangement joins TRBV12-3 or TRBV12-4 to TRBJ2-7; D not certain. The CDR3 sequence is 13 residues long. The V end was cut by 7 bases, the J end by 2 bases, with 12 bases between. The CDR3: CASKLAGAYEQYF. The CDR3, as DNA: TGTGCCAGCAAGCTGGCAGGCGCCTACGAGCAGTACTTC.

The chain links TRBV5-1 to TRBJ2-3; maybe TRBD1 (7 bases). The CDR3 spans 14 residues. Germline values: CDR1 SGHRS, CDR2 YFSETQ. Trimming removed 4 bases at V and 4 bases at J, with 13 bases between. This chain's CDR3 is CASSPDREADTQYF. CDR3 nucleotide sequence: TGCGCCAGCAGCCCAGACAGGGAGGCAGATACGCAGTATTTT. The full variable domain, rest sourced from reference TRBV5-1 and TRBJ2-3, is KAGVTQTPRYLIKTRGQQVTLSCSPISGHRSVSWYQQTPGQGLQFLFEYFSETQRNKGNFPGRFSGRQFSNSRSEMNVSTLELGDSALYLCASSPDREADTQYFGPGTRLTVL.